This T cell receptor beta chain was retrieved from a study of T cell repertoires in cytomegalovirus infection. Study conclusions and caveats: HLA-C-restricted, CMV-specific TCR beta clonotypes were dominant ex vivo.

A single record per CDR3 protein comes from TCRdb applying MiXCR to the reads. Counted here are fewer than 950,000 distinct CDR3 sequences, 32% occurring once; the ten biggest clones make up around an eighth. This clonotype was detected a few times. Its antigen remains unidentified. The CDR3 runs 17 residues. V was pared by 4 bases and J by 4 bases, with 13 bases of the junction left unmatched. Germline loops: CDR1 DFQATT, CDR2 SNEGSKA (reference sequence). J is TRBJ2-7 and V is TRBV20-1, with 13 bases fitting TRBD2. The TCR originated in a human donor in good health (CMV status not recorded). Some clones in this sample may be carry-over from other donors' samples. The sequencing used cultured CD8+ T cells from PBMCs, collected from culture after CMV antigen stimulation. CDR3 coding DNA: TGCAGTGCTATCGGACTAGCGGGGGCAACATTCGCTTACGAGCAGTACTTC. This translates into CSAIGLAGATFAYEQYF.